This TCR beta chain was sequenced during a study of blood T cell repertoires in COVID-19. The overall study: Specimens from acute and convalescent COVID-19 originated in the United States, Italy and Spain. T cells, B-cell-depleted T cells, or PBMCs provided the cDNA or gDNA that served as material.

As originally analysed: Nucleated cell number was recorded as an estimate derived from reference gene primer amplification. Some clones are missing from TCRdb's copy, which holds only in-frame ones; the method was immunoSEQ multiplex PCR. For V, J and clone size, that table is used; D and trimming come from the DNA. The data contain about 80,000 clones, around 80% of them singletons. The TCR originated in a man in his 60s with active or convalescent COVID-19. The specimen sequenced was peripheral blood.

CDR3 sequence reads: CASSQEMARGRGETQYF. The CDR3 coding sequence is TGCGCCAGCAGCCAAGAGATGGCCAGGGGGCGGGGGGAGACCCAGTACTTC. V gene TRBV4-1 combines with J gene TRBJ2-5, with TRBD1 as a possible D gene (8 bases). CDR1 is MGHRA and CDR2 is YSYEKL in the germline V gene. The V and J ends lost 0 bases and 5 bases respectively, with 19 bases between them. The CDR3 consists of 17 residues.